Sequencing of this TCR beta chain was carried out in a study of shared clonotypes between healthy human individuals. Overall study findings and caveats: Sharing across a handful of donors was seen in roughly 5% of naive CD4 clonotypes. Across subsets, estimated richness was generally greater for naive than for memory populations.

The assay was immunoSEQ multiplex PCR, and TCRdb's table has in-frame clones only and misses some. The table records about 2.1 million clones, around 95% of them present only once. In the naive CD8 group, cells lacked CD45RO and were positively selected for CCR7, so terminally differentiated effector memory CD45RA+ cells were left out. This clone showed up just once. Its antigen is unidentified. Input material: naive CD8+ T cells from PBMCs. The receptor comes from a man between 18 and 29 years old in good health. Some clones in this sample may be carry-over from other donors' samples.

For the CDR3, the DNA is TGTGCCAGCAGCTTACTACACGCGCCGGACAATGAGCAGTTCTTC. It translates to CASSLLHAPDNEQFF. This sequence joins TRBV7-6 and TRBJ2-1; D not resolved. V lost 2 bases, J lost 5 bases, and 13 bases lay in between. Germline-derived CDR1 and CDR2 are SGHVS and FNYEAQ. This CDR3 spans 15 amino acids. Supplemented by reference TRBV7-6 and TRBJ2-1, the full variable domain reads GAGVSQSPRYKVTKRGQDVALRCDPISGHVSLYWYRQALGQGPEFLTYFNYEAQQDKSGLPNDRFSAERPEGSISTLTIQRTEQRDSAMYRCASSLLHAPDNEQFFGPGTRLTVL.